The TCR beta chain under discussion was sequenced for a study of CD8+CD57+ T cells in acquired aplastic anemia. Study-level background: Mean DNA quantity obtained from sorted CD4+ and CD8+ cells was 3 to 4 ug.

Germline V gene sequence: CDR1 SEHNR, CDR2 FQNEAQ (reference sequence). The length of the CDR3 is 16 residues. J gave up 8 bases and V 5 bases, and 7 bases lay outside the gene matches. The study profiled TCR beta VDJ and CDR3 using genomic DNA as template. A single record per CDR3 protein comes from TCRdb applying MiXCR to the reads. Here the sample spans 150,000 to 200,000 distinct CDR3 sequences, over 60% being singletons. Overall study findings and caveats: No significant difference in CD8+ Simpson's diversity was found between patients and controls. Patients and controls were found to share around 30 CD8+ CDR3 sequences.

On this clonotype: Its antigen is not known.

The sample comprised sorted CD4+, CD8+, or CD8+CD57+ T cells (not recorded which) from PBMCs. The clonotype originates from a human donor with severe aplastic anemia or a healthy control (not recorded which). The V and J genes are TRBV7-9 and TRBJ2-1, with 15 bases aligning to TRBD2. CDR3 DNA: TGTGCCAGCAGCGTCCTGGGACTAGCGGGGGGCGATGAGCAGTTCTTC. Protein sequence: CASSVLGLAGGDEQFF. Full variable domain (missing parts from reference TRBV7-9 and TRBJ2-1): DTGVSQNPRHKITKRGQNVTFRCDPISEHNRLYWYRQTLGQGPEFLTYFQNEAQLEKSRLLSDRFSAERPKGSFSTLEIQRTEQGDSAMYLCASSVLGLAGGDEQFFGPGTRLTVL.